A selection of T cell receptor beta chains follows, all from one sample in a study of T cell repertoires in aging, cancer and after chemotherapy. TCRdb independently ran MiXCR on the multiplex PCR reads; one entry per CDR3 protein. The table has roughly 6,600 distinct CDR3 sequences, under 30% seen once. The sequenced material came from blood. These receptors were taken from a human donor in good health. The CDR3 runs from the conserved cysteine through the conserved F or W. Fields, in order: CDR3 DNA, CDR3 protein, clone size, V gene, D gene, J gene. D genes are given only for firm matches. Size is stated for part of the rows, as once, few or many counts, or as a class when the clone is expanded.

TGCAGCGTGGTAGTGGGGGGAACTGAAGCTTTCTTT,CSVVVGGTEAFF,.,TRBV29-1,.,TRBJ1-1
TGTGCCAGCAGTTACTTGGGACAGAGTCACGAGCAGTACTTC,CASSYLGQSHEQYF,few,TRBV6-5,TRBD1,TRBJ2-7
TGTGCCACGTCTGGCGGGAGCTATGAGCAGTTCTTC,CATSGGSYEQFF,once,TRBV24-1,TRBD2,TRBJ2-1
TGTGCCAGCAGCTGGGTAGCGGGAACGGGCGAGCAGTACTTC,CASSWVAGTGEQYF,medium-sized,TRBV5-5,TRBD2,TRBJ2-7
TGCGCCAGCAGCCTCAGGGGGTCCAACACTGAAGCTTTCTTT,CASSLRGSNTEAFF,.,TRBV4-2,TRBD1,TRBJ1-1
TGTGCCAGCAGCTTAGGGACAGGGTACGAGCAGTACTTC,CASSLGTGYEQYF,few,TRBV11-2,TRBD1,TRBJ2-7
TGTGCCAGCAGCCAGACATCCGGGTCGGGTAGTGAAAAACTGTTTTTT,CASSQTSGSGSEKLFF,large,TRBV6-5,.,TRBJ1-4
TGTGCCAGCTCGACAGGGGTGAATCATCCCCAGCATTTT,CASSTGVNHPQHF,.,TRBV18,TRBD1,TRBJ1-5
TGTGCCAGCATTAGGACAGGGTACGAGTCTGGCTATGGCTACACCTTC,CASIRTGYESGYGYTF,.,TRBV6-5,TRBD1,TRBJ1-2
TGTGCCAGCAGCTTGGGCAGGGCCTACGAGCAGTACTTC,CASSLGRAYEQYF,few,TRBV7-2,.,TRBJ2-7
TGCAGTGCTCGGACTAGCGGGGGGGTCTGGGAGCAGTTCTTC,CSARTSGGVWEQFF,.,TRBV20-1,TRBD2,TRBJ2-1
TGTGCCAGCAGAGCTGACAGACTTAGCAATCAGCCCCAGCATTTT,CASRADRLSNQPQHF,few,TRBV6-5,.,TRBJ1-5
TGTGCAGCTCATGACGGGAGCACTACCGGGGAGCTGTTTTTT,CAAHDGSTTGELFF,medium-sized,TRBV6-2/TRBV6-3,.,TRBJ2-2
TGTGCCAGCACCTCAATACAGGGTGGCTTCTACGAGCAGTACTTC,CASTSIQGGFYEQYF,few,TRBV5-5,.,TRBJ2-7
TGTGCCACCAGCAGAGATCGGGCTGACACAGATACGCAGTATTTT,CATSRDRADTDTQYF,medium-sized,TRBV15,.,TRBJ2-3
TGCAGTGCGAAACCCGGGGAGGGGGCGCGAGGAGATACGCAGTATTTT,CSAKPGEGARGDTQYF,.,TRBV20-1,.,TRBJ2-3
TGTGCCAGCAGGGTTCAGGGGGAAGTCCACGAGCAGTACTTC,CASRVQGEVHEQYF,.,TRBV27,TRBD1,TRBJ2-7
TGTGCCAGTAGTTGGTCGAAAGGGAGCAGTCAGCCCCAGCATTTT,CASSWSKGSSQPQHF,medium-sized,TRBV19,.,TRBJ1-5
TGTGCCAGCAGCCCCAGGCGAAACTACGAGCAGTACTTC,CASSPRRNYEQYF,.,TRBV7-2,.,TRBJ2-7
TGTGTCACCAGCAGAGATTTGACAGGGGCCCAGCCCCAGCATTTT,CVTSRDLTGAQPQHF,.,TRBV15,TRBD1,TRBJ1-5
TGTGCCAGCAGCCGACCGGGCGATTATGGCTACACCTTC,CASSRPGDYGYTF,.,TRBV12-3/TRBV12-4,.,TRBJ1-2
TGTGCCAGCAGCTTAGGAGGGGTAGGCCCTGGGGCCAACGTCCTGACTTTC,CASSLGGVGPGANVLTF,.,TRBV7-6,.,TRBJ2-6
TGTGCCTGGAGTGTAGGGGTGTTAGATACGCAGTATTTT,CAWSVGVLDTQYF,.,TRBV30,.,TRBJ2-3
TGTGCCAGTAAACAGGGAATAGACACCGGGGAGCTGTTTTTT,CASKQGIDTGELFF,medium-sized,TRBV19,.,TRBJ2-2
TGTGCCAGCAGCTTCCGGACTAGCGGGGGGAAAGAGACCCAGTACTTC,CASSFRTSGGKETQYF,.,TRBV11-3,TRBD2,TRBJ2-5
TGTGCCAGCAGCTTGGGACAGGGAGAGACTACTGAAGCTTTCTTT,CASSLGQGETTEAFF,medium-sized,TRBV11-3,TRBD1,TRBJ1-1
TGTGCCAGCAGCTTAGTTCCTAGCGGGGGGGCAAACTACAATGAGCAGTTCTTC,CASSLVPSGGANYNEQFF,.,TRBV11-3,TRBD2,TRBJ2-1
TGTGCCAGCAGCTCACAAAGCTCCTACGAGCAGTACTTC,CASSSQSSYEQYF,few,TRBV5-4,.,TRBJ2-7
TGTGCCAGCAGCTTGGGACAGGGTATGCATGGCTACACCTTC,CASSLGQGMHGYTF,medium-sized,TRBV5-4,TRBD1,TRBJ1-2
TGCAGTGCCCTGGACAGGGTGAACACTGAAGCTTTCTTT,CSALDRVNTEAFF,.,TRBV20-1,TRBD1,TRBJ1-1
TGTGCCAGTAGTACACCGGGACAGATTAATGAAAAACTGTTTTTT,CASSTPGQINEKLFF,medium-sized,TRBV19,TRBD1,TRBJ1-4
TGCAGTGCAAAAAACCCACTAGGGGTGTGGGGCTACACCTTC,CSAKNPLGVWGYTF,.,TRBV20-1,.,TRBJ1-2
TGTGCCAGAAGCTTAAGGGCGTTAAACTATGGCTACACCTTC,CARSLRALNYGYTF,few,TRBV7-9,.,TRBJ1-2
TGTGCCACCAGGGGAGGGATGGACTATGGCTACACCTTC,CATRGGMDYGYTF,.,TRBV24-1,.,TRBJ1-2
TGTGCCAGCAGTTTGACTAGCGGGGGGGCATACGAGCAGTACTTC,CASSLTSGGAYEQYF,.,TRBV27,TRBD2,TRBJ2-7
TGTGCCAGCAGCCCCTCCTGGAGGGATACGCAGTATTTT,CASSPSWRDTQYF,medium-sized,TRBV11-3,.,TRBJ2-3
TGTGCCACCAGTGCGGGGGTAGCTGGGACTGAAGCTTTCTTT,CATSAGVAGTEAFF,.,TRBV24-1,.,TRBJ1-1
TGTGCCAGCAGCAAACGAGGGGGGTTCACTGAAGCTTTCTTT,CASSKRGGFTEAFF,.,TRBV7-9,.,TRBJ1-1
TGTGCCAGCAGCGAGCGGGCCACACGACAGGGCAATGAGCAGTTCTTC,CASSERATRQGNEQFF,medium-sized,TRBV11-3,.,TRBJ2-1
TGTGCCACCAGCAGAGATCGGGAGACCCAGTACTTC,CATSRDRETQYF,.,TRBV15,.,TRBJ2-5
TGTGCCAGCAGCACCCGTCTTAGGACAGATACGCAGTATTTT,CASSTRLRTDTQYF,.,TRBV13,.,TRBJ2-3
TGCAGTGCTTCTCTCCGGGGGATCGAGCAGTACTTC,CSASLRGIEQYF,.,TRBV20-1,.,TRBJ2-7
TGTGCCAGCAGCCTCACTAGCGGGGGGGCAGATACGCAGTATTTT,CASSLTSGGADTQYF,few,TRBV6-4,TRBD2,TRBJ2-3
TGTGCCAGCAGCTTAGTCCGAGATACGCAGTATTTT,CASSLVRDTQYF,.,TRBV7-9,.,TRBJ2-3
TGTGCCAGTAGTACCGCGGGGGCTGGTGAAAAACTGTTTTTT,CASSTAGAGEKLFF,.,TRBV19,.,TRBJ1-4
TGTGCCAGCAGCCTTAGGGGTATCGAGCAGTTCTTC,CASSLRGIEQFF,medium-sized,TRBV27,.,TRBJ2-1
TGTGCCAGCGGGAGGGACATAACCTACGAGCAGTACTTC,CASGRDITYEQYF,.,TRBV5-6,.,TRBJ2-7